Presented here are 27 T cell receptor beta chains from one specimen sequenced in a study of regulatory dendritic cells for organ transplantation. Method: immunoSEQ multiplex PCR; TCRdb's copy keeps in-frame clones and lacks some. The profile shows some 18,000 clones, under 80% of them singletons. Their antigens are not known. Sorted T cells were CFSE-labeled and cultured approximately five days with allogeneic regulatory or mature dendritic cells at 1:10. The sequenced material came from memory CD4+ T cells from blood cultured with regulatory dendritic cells. Indicated subset: CD45RO+ memory T cells. The receptors were gathered from a human donor in good health.

This clone was recorded once. The V gene is TRBV27, the J gene TRBJ2-3; D ambiguous. CDR1 and CDR2 from the germline V gene are MNHEY and SMNVEV (reference sequence). This CDR3 has 17 residues. The ends were cut back, 6 bases at V and 1 base at J, with 20 bases in the middle. The CDR3 loop is CASRPLLGIGGTDTQYF. The CDR3 region has the DNA TGTGCCAGCAGACCTCTCTTGGGGATTGGTGGCACAGATACGCAGTATTTT.

The chain links TRBV19 to TRBJ2-1; 7 positions match TRBD2. The CDR3 has 15 amino acids. V shed 5 bases, J shed 10 bases, and the junction held 14 bases outside the gene matches. Looked up from germline, CDR1 is LNHDA and CDR2 is SQIVND (reference sequence). Here the CDR3 DNA reads TGTGCCAGTAGTGGGGTCCCTAGCGGCGCCGGGGAGCAGTTCTTC. Translation: CASSGVPSGAGEQFF. The entire variable domain, with the rest obtained from reference TRBV19 and TRBJ2-1, is as follows: DGGITQSPKYLFRKEGQNVTLSCEQNLNHDAMYWYRQDPGQGLRLIYYSQIVNDFQKGDIAEGYSVSREKKESFPLTVTSAQKNPTAFYLCASSGVPSGAGEQFFGPGTRLTVL.

V usage is TRBV9 and J usage is TRBJ2-5; D not resolved. This CDR3 region has 14 residues. V lost 7 bases, J lost 1 base, and 14 bases lay in between. Germline loops: CDR1 SGDLS, CDR2 YYNGEE. CDR3 sequence (DNA): TGTGCCAGCGGGGTGGGCAGCTTCCAAGAGACCCAGTACTTC. Translation: CASGVGSFQETQYF.

This clone was recorded once. The chain couples TRBV11-3 to TRBJ2-1, with D possibly being TRBD1 or TRBD2 (5 bases each). Germline CDR1 SGHNT, CDR2 YENEEA. This CDR3 is 16 amino acids long. The V end was cut by 5 bases, the J end by 6 bases, with 20 bases between. The CDR3: CASSRDATVGRNEQFF. The CDR3 coding sequence is TGTGCCAGCAGCCGGGACGCAACAGTAGGTCGCAATGAGCAGTTCTTC.

In the case of this clone: The junction departs from germline at one end; a sequencing error may be responsible. The V call is TRBV30, the J call TRBJ2-7; no firm D call. Germline lookup yields CDR1 GTSNPN and CDR2 SVGIG (reference sequence). The CDR3 is 14 residues long. DNA for the CDR3: TGTGCCTGGAGTAGGTATGGGTCCTCCCACGAGCAGTACTTC. Amino acids: CAWSRYGSSHEQYF. Looking up the rest from reference TRBV30 and TRBJ2-7 gives the full variable domain: SQTIHQWPATLVQPVGSPLSLECTVEGTSNPNLYWYRQAAGRGLQLLFYSVGIGQISSEVPQNLSASRPQDRQFILSSKKLLLSDSGFYLCAWSRYGSSHEQYFGPGTRLTVT.

V and J are TRBV5-6 and TRBJ1-4; D is perhaps TRBD1 (6 bases). CDR1 SGHDT and CDR2 YYEEEE come from the germline V gene. This CDR3 region has 15 residues. The ends were cut back, 5 bases at V and 0 bases at J, with 11 bases in the middle. CDR3 bases: TGTGCCAGCAGGGCCAGGGGTACAACTAATGAAAAACTGTTTTTT. Translated, it gives CASRARGTTNEKLFF.

This clone turned up a few times. The chain is built from TRBV6-6 and TRBJ1-5, with D tentatively TRBD1 (5 bases). CDR3 length equals 14 residues. Trimming cost V 8 bases and J 7 bases, with 18 bases left between them. Germline values: CDR1 MNHNY, CDR2 SVGAGI (reference sequence). DNA for the CDR3: TGTGCCAGCTTGGGGCTATCGGTATGGCAGCCCCAGCATTTT. As protein: CASLGLSVWQPQHF.

This sequence joins TRBV10-3 and TRBJ1-3; D remains ambiguous. V was cut by 10 bases and J by 2 bases, with 15 bases left in between. Germline loops: CDR1 ENHRY, CDR2 SYGVKD. This CDR3 is built from 14 residues. Here the CDR3 reads CATIGRLTGNTIYF. The CDR3 nucleotides are TGTGCCACCATCGGACGGCTTACTGGAAACACCATATATTTT.

This clone occurred a few times. This chain uses TRBV11-3 with TRBJ2-2; D is unclear. V gave up 8 bases and J gave up 0 bases, with 10 bases separating them. The CDR3 spans 14 residues. Germline CDR1 reads SGHNT; CDR2 reads YENEEA. The CDR3 reads CASALGPNTGELFF. DNA for the CDR3: TGTGCCAGCGCACTCGGGCCGAACACCGGGGAGCTGTTTTTT.

The DNA of the CDR3 is TGCGCCAGCAAGGCGGGTCGAGATAGAAATGAGCAGTTCTTC. As protein: CASKAGRDRNEQFF. This sequence joins TRBV5-1 and TRBJ2-1, with D tentatively TRBD2 (5 bases). The CDR3 sequence is 14 residues long. Germline CDR1 is SGHRS and CDR2 is YFSETQ. The ends were cut back, 6 bases at V and 7 bases at J, with 17 bases in the middle.

The rearrangement links TRBV7-9 to TRBJ1-1; possibly TRBD1 for D (6 bases). The V end lost 6 bases, the J end lost 4 bases, and 18 bases lay between the germline ends. CDR3 length: 15 residues. Germline V gives CDR1 SEHNR, CDR2 FQNEAQ (reference sequence). CDR3 DNA sequence: TGTGCCAGCAGATTCGAGAGGGGGGCATTCACTGAAGCTTTCTTT. Translating it yields CASRFERGAFTEAFF.

A single count supports this clone. This chain joins TRBV5-8 and TRBJ2-5; D is possibly TRBD1 or TRBD2 (5 bases each). Germline V gives CDR1 SGHTS, CDR2 YDEGEE. V was clipped by 7 bases and J by 3 bases, with 16 bases between them. This CDR3 region has 14 residues. CDR3 sequence reads: CASQLGRSKETQYF. The CDR3 bases are TGTGCCAGCCAACTGGGACGGTCGAAAGAGACCCAGTACTTC.

The V gene is TRBV7-2, the J gene TRBJ2-2; the match to TRBD2 covers 11 bases. Losses at the gene ends were 1 base for V and 4 bases for J; bases not matched to a gene: 11. The length of the CDR3 is 19 residues. CDR1 is SGHTA and CDR2 is FQGNSA in the germline V gene. CDR3 residues: CASSLDPPTSGAVTGELFF. For the CDR3, the DNA is TGTGCCAGCAGCTTAGATCCCCCGACTAGCGGGGCGGTCACCGGGGAGCTGTTTTTT. The whole variable domain, filled in from reference TRBV7-2 and TRBJ2-2, reads GAGVSQSPSNKVTEKGKDVELRCDPISGHTALYWYRQSLGQGLEFLIYFQGNSAPDKSGLPSDRFSAERTGGSVSTLTIQRTQQEDSAVYLCASSLDPPTSGAVTGELFFGEGSRLTVL.

The V call is TRBV9, the J call TRBJ2-2; D is unresolved. Germline CDR1 reads SGDLS; CDR2 reads YYNGEE. Trimming stripped 1 base from V and 2 bases from J, with 6 bases between. This CDR3 is 14 amino acids long. CDR3 sequence (DNA): TGTGCCAGCAGCGTACAACCTAACACCGGGGAGCTGTTTTTT. It translates to CASSVQPNTGELFF.

The chain employs TRBV4-1 and TRBJ2-3, with 9 nucleotides matching TRBD2. The germline V gene encodes CDR1 MGHRA and CDR2 YSYEKL. This CDR3 contains 16 residues. The V gene end was trimmed by 7 bases and the J gene end by 4 bases; junction bases not matched to a gene: 12. CDR3 DNA: TGCGCCAGCAACCTCTACTTAGCGGGAGCAGCAGATACGCAGTATTTT. This sequence encodes CASNLYLAGAADTQYF.

This sequence joins TRBV5-5 and TRBJ2-7; weak D call: TRBD1 (6 bases). The V and J ends lost 2 bases and 5 bases respectively, with 14 bases between them. The CDR3 totals 14 residues. CDR1 and CDR2 (germline): SGHKS, YYEKEE (reference sequence). The CDR3 spells CASSFFAGADEQYF. The CDR3 coding sequence is TGTGCCAGCAGCTTTTTTGCAGGGGCCGACGAGCAGTACTTC.

This clone was seen a single time. The chain uses TRBV2 and TRBJ2-5; possibly TRBD2 for D (7 bases). The CDR3 spans 15 residues. Germline V gives CDR1 SNHLY, CDR2 FYNNEI. The V gene lost 4 bases and the J gene lost 1 base, with 13 bases spanning the gap. CDR3 sequence: CASSALRGAQETQYF. The CDR3 nucleotides are TGTGCCAGCAGTGCGCTTCGGGGGGCCCAAGAGACCCAGTACTTC.

This chain links TRBV7-6 with TRBJ2-1, with 14 bases identical to TRBD2. From germline, CDR1 is SGHVS and CDR2 FNYEAQ. The V gene end was trimmed by 4 bases and the J gene end by 13 bases; junction bases not matched to a gene: 6. This CDR3 spans 14 amino acids. The CDR3 sequence: CASSSVGLAGVQFF. CDR3 DNA sequence: TGTGCCAGCAGCTCAGTGGGACTAGCGGGAGTCCAGTTCTTC.

J is TRBJ1-1 and V is TRBV7-8; perhaps TRBD1 as D (5 bases). The CDR3 contains 15 residues. CDR1 SGHVS and CDR2 FQNEAQ come from the germline V gene. V lost 5 bases to trimming and J lost 7 bases, with 20 bases between them. The CDR3 coding sequence is TGTGCCAGCAGCCAAGATGACCGATGGGGGGTTGAAGCTTTCTTT. It specifies CASSQDDRWGVEAFF.

This clone came up a few times. The chain is built from TRBV7-9 and TRBJ2-1, with 7 nucleotides matching TRBD2. The CDR3 covers 15 residues. The V segment lost 5 bases and the J segment 3 bases; nucleotides outside the gene matches: 7. Germline V gene sequence: CDR1 SEHNR, CDR2 FQNEAQ (reference sequence). The CDR3 nucleotides are TGTGCCAGCAGCAGCCTAGCGGAGAACTACAATGAGCAGTTCTTC. Translation: CASSSLAENYNEQFF. The full variable domain, rest sourced from reference TRBV7-9 and TRBJ2-1, is DTGVSQNPRHKITKRGQNVTFRCDPISEHNRLYWYRQTLGQGPEFLTYFQNEAQLEKSRLLSDRFSAERPKGSFSTLEIQRTEQGDSAMYLCASSSLAENYNEQFFGPGTRLTVL.

This sequence joins TRBV2 and TRBJ2-7; D may be TRBD1 (7 bases). This CDR3 spans 18 amino acids. CDR1 and CDR2 from the germline V gene are SNHLY and FYNNEI. Trimming stripped 6 bases from V and 1 base from J, with 25 bases between. CDR3 bases: TGTGCCAGCAGCGCCGCAGCGGGCAGGGGGTATAAATCCTACGAGCAGTACTTC. Its translation is CASSAAAGRGYKSYEQYF.

The V call is TRBV2, the J call TRBJ1-1; 7 nucleotides align to TRBD1. From germline, CDR1 is SNHLY and CDR2 FYNNEI. The CDR3 is 15 amino acids. V lost 8 bases to trimming and J lost 0 bases; unmatched junction nucleotides: 9. The CDR3 DNA reads as TGTGCCAGCCGTCGACAGGGAGTTCTGAACACTGAAGCTTTCTTT. Protein: CASRRQGVLNTEAFF.

The chain is built from TRBV5-1 and TRBJ2-1; D remains ambiguous. This CDR3 region has 11 residues. Per germline, CDR1 SGHRS and CDR2 YFSETQ. Between the trimmed V and J ends, which lost 7 bases and 8 bases, there was a span of 10 bases. CDR3 region: CASGSHDEQFF. The DNA for the CDR3 is TGCGCCAGCGGGTCCCATGATGAGCAGTTCTTC. The whole variable domain, remainder taken from reference TRBV5-1 and TRBJ2-1, is KAGVTQTPRYLIKTRGQQVTLSCSPISGHRSVSWYQQTPGQGLQFLFEYFSETQRNKGNFPGRFSGRQFSNSRSEMNVSTLELGDSALYLCASGSHDEQFFGPGTRLTVL.

The V and J genes are TRBV6-1 and TRBJ2-1; 13 positions match TRBD2. The germline gives CDR1 MNHNS, CDR2 SASEGT. There are 13 residues in the CDR3. The V and J ends lost 7 bases and 14 bases, in that order; junction bases with no gene match: 8. The CDR3 reads CASMRTSGRSEFF. CDR3 nucleotides: TGTGCCAGCATGCGGACTAGCGGGAGATCCGAGTTCTTC.

The chain carries TRBV7-9 and TRBJ2-5; D call uncertain. CDR1 SEHNR and CDR2 FQNEAQ come from the germline V gene (reference sequence). CDR3 length equals 13 residues. The V end was cut by 3 bases, the J end by 5 bases, with 10 bases between. CDR3 region: CASSFFAGETQYF. CDR3 bases: TGTGCCAGCAGCTTTTTTGCTGGGGAGACCCAGTACTTC.

The chain employs TRBV18 and TRBJ1-2, with D uncertain. V lost 6 bases and J lost 3, with 14 bases in between. The CDR3 runs 14 residues. Germline V lookup: CDR1 KGHSH, CDR2 LQKENI. In DNA form, the CDR3 reads TGTGCCAGCTCCCGGGAGAGCAGAGACTATGGCTACACCTTC. Its translation is CASSRESRDYGYTF. The whole variable domain, filled in from reference TRBV18 and TRBJ1-2, reads NAGVMQNPRHLVRRRGQEARLRCSPMKGHSHVYWYRQLPEEGLKFMVYLQKENIIDESGMPKERFSAEFPKEGPSILRIQQVVRGDSAAYFCASSRESRDYGYTFGSGTRLTVV.

The rearrangement joins TRBV5-1 to TRBJ2-3; a possible D gene is TRBD2 (6 bases). This CDR3 contains 17 residues. Germline-derived CDR1 and CDR2 are SGHRS and YFSETQ. Trimming stripped 2 bases from V and 2 bases from J, with 18 bases between. Here the CDR3 DNA reads TGCGCCAGCAGCTTAGGACACCGGGACTTAAACACAGATACGCAGTATTTT. It translates to CASSLGHRDLNTDTQYF.